The entry below gives a single T cell receptor (beta chain) sequence along with its context. Through a sample-barcoded 5' primer and a J-beta primer mix, a second PCR was run for about 6 to 12 cycles. Each TCR beta cDNA got a 12-nucleotide random molecular identifier. MiXCR, applied by TCRdb to the 5' RACE reads, yields one record per CDR3 protein. The sample has 800,000 to 950,000 distinct CDR3 sequences; 25% to 35% are singletons. This specimen belongs to a study of blood T cells in healthy people across ages. The CDR3 loop spans 21 amino acids. V was cut by 3 bases and J by 1 base, with 28 bases left in between. Donors were systemically healthy Caucasian individuals from Russia aged about 6 to 90 years. This sample also belongs to another study, concerning T cells of mothers and their children. According to that study: It was through the M1S primer of the second PCR that sample barcodes and 2-4 random nucleotides were added. Persisting microchimeric T cell clones went undetected.

The rearrangement uses TRBV12-3 or TRBV12-4 and TRBJ2-4; D is unclear. The material sequenced was blood. This clonotype was sampled from a woman in her 40s in good health. The CDR3 protein is CASSFRAFARVGEVAKNIQYF. For the CDR3, the DNA is TGTGCCAGCAGTTTCCGAGCTTTTGCCCGGGTTGGAGAGGTGGCCAAAAACATTCAGTACTTC.